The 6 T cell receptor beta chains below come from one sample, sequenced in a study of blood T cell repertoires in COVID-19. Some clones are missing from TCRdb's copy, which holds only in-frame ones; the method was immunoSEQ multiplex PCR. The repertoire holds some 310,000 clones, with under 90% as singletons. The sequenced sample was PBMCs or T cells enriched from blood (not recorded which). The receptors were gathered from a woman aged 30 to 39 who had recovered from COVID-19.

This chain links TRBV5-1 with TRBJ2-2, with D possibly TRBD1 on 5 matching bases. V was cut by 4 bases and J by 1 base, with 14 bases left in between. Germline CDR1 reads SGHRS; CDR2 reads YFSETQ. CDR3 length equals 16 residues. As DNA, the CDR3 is TGCGCCAGCAGCAAAAGTGCAGGGCAGAACACCGGGGAGCTGTTTTTT. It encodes CASSKSAGQNTGELFF.

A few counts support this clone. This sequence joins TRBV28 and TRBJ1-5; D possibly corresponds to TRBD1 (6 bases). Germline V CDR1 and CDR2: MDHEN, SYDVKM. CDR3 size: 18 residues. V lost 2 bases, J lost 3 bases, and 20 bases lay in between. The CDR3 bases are TGTGCCAGCAGTTTAAGGTGGGGGCGCTCAGCTTCCAATCAGCCCCAGCATTTT. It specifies CASSLRWGRSASNQPQHF.

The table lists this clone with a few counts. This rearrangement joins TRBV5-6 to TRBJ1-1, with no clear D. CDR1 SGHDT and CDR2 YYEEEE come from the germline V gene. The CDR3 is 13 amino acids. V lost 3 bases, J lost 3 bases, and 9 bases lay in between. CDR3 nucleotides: TGTGCCAGCAGCTCAGTCATGGACACTGAAGCTTTCTTT. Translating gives CASSSVMDTEAFF.

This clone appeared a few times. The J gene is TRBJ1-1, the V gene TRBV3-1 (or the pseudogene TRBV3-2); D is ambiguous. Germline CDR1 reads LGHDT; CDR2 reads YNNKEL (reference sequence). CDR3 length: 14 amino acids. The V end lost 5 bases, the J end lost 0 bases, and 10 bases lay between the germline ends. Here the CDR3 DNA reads TGTGCCAGCAGCGTACAGATAATGAACACTGAAGCTTTCTTT. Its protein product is CASSVQIMNTEAFF.

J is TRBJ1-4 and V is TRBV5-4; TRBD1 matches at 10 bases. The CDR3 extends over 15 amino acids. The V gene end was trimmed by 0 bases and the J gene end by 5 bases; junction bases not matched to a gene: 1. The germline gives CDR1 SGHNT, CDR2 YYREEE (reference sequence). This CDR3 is CASSLGGQGNEKLFF. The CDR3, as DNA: TGTGCCAGCAGCTTGGGGGGACAGGGGAATGAAAAACTGTTTTTT.

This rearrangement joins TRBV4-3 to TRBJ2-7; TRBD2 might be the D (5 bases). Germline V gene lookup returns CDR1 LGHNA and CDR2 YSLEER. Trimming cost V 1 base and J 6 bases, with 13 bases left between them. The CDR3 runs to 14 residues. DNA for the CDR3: TGCGCCAGCAGCCAAGTTCGGGATGAAAGCGAGCAGTACTTC. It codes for CASSQVRDESEQYF.